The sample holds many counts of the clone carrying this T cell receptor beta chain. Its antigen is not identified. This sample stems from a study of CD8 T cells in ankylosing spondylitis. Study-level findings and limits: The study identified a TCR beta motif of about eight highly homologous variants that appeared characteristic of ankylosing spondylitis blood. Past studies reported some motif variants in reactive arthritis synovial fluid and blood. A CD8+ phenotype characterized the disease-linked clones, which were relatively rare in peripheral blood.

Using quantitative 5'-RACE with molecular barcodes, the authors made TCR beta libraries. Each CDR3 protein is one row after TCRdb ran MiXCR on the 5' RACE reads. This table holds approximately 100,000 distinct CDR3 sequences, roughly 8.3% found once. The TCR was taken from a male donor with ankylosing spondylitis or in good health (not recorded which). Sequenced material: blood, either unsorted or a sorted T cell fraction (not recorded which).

In DNA form, the CDR3 reads TGCAGTGCTAGTATAATTGATACGCAGTATTTT. Translated: CSASIIDTQYF. This chain joins TRBV20-1 and TRBJ2-3, with D unresolved. V was trimmed by 3 bases and J by 6 bases, leaving 7 bases between them. Germline V CDR1 and CDR2: DFQATT, SNEGSKA (reference sequence). The CDR3 runs to 11 residues.